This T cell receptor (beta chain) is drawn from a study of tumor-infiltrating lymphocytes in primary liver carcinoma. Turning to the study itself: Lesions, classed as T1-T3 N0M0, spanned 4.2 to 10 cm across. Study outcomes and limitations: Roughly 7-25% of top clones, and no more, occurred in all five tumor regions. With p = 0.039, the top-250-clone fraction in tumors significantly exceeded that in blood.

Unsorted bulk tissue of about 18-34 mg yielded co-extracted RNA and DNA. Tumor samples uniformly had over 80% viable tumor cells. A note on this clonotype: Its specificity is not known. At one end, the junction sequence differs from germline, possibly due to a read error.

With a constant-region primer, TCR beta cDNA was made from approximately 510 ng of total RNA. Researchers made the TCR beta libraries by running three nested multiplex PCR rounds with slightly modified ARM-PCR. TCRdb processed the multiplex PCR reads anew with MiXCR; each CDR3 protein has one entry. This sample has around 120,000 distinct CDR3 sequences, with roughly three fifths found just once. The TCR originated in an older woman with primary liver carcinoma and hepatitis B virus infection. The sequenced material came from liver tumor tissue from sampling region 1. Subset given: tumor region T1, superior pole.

The CDR3 bases are TGTGCCTGCAGCACCGACAGGGATAATTCACCCCTCCACTTT. Protein product: CACSTDRDNSPLHF. The chain recombines TRBV7-9 with TRBJ1-6, with 7 bases lining up with TRBD1. Germline V gene data show CDR1 as SEHNR and CDR2 as FQNEAQ (reference sequence). CDR3 length equals 14 residues.